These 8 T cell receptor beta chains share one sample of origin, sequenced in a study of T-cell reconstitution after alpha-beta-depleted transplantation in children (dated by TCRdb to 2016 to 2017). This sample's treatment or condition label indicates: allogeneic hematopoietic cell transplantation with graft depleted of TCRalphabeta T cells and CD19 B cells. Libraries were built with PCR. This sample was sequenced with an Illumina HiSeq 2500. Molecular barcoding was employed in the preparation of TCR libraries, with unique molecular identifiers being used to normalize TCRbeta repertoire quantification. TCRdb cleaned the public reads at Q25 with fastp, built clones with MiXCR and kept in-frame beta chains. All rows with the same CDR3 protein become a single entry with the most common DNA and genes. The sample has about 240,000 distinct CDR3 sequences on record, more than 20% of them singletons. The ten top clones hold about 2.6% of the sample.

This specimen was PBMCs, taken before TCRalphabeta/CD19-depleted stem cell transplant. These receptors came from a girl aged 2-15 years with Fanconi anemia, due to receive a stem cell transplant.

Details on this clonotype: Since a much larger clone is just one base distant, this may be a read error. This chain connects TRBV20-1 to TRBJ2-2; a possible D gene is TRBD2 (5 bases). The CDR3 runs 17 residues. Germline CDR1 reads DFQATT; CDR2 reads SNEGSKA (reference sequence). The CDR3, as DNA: TGCTGTGCTAGAGATCAAAGTATTAGCGTCTACACCGGGGAGCTGTTTTTT. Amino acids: CCARDQSISVYTGELFF.

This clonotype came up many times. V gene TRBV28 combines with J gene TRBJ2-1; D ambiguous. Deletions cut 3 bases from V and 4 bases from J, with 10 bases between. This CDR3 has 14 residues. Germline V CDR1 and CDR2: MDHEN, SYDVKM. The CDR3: CASSFTAAYNEQFF. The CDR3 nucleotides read TGTGCCAGCAGTTTTACCGCGGCGTACAATGAGCAGTTCTTC. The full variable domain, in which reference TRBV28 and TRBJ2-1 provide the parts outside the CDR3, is DVKVTQSSRYLVKRTGEKVFLECVQDMDHENMFWYRQDPGLGLRLIYFSYDVKMKEKGDIPEGYSVSREKKERFSLILESASTNQTSMYLCASSFTAAYNEQFFGPGTRLTVL.

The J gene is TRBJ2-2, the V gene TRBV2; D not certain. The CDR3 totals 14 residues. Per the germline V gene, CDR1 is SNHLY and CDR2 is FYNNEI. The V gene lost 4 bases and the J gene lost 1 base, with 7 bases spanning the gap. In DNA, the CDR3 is TGTGCCAGCAGTGCAGTTATGAACACCGGGGAGCTGTTTTTT. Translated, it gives CASSAVMNTGELFF.

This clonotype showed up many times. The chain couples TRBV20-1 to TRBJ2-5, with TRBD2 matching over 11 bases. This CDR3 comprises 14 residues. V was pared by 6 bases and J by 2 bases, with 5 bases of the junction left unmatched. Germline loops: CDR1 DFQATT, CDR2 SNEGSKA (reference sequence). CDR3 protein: CSAVAGGLQETQYF. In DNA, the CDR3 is TGCAGTGCAGTAGCGGGGGGGCTTCAAGAGACCCAGTACTTC.

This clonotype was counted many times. This CDR3 is CSEPNQLLAGKVNEQFF. The CDR3 DNA reads as TGCAGCGAGCCCAACCAATTACTAGCGGGAAAGGTAAATGAGCAGTTCTTC. The chain recombines TRBV29-1 with TRBJ2-1; 10 positions match TRBD2. Germline lookup yields CDR1 SQVTM and CDR2 ANQGSEA. The CDR3 covers 17 residues. Trimming removed 7 bases from V and 7 bases from J; junction bases left unmatched: 19.

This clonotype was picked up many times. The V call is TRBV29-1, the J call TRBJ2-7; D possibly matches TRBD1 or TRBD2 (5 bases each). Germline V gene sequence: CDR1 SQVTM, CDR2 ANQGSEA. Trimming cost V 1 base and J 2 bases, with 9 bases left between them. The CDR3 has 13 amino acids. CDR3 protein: CSVEARGAYEQYF. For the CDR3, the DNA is TGCAGCGTTGAAGCTAGGGGAGCCTACGAGCAGTACTTC.

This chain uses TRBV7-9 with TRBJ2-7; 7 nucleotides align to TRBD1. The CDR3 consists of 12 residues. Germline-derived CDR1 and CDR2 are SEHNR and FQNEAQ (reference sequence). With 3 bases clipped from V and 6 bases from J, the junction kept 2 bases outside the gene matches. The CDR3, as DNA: TGTGCCAGCAGCTTGAACAGGGGCGAGCAGTACTTC. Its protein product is CASSLNRGEQYF.

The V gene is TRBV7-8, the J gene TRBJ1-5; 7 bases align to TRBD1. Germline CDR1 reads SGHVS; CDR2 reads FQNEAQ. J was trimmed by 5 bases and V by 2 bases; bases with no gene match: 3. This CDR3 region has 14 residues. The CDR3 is CASSLQGGHQPQHF. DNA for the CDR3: TGTGCCAGCAGCTTACAGGGGGGCCATCAGCCCCAGCATTTT.